This TCR beta chain was sequenced for a study of OX40 agonist ivuxolimab in advanced cancers. Study-wide context: Every 2 weeks, patients received ivuxolimab intravenously, dosed at 0.01 to 10 mg/kg. The dose-escalation group included hepatocellular carcinoma, melanoma, renal cell carcinoma and head and neck cancer.

TCRdb's table, derived via immunoSEQ multiplex PCR, lists solely in-frame clones and lacks some. The sample records about 70,000 clones, about nine tenths being singletons. Study-wide results and limits: Circulating CD4+ and CD8+ T cells showed clonal expansion by week 6 at 0.1 to 3.0 mg/kg. People who partly responded at 0.1-3.0 mg/kg had some of the least clonal expansion seen.

Regarding this clone: Its matching antigen is unknown.

Trimming removed 1 base from V and 7 bases from J, with 11 bases in between. Germline V gene data show CDR1 as SGHTA and CDR2 as FQGNSA. CDR3 length: 13 residues. Sequencing used CD4+ or CD8+ T cells sorted from blood, obtained in a trial of the OX40 agonist ivuxolimab. The TCR originated in an adult with an advanced solid tumor such as melanoma, head and neck, liver or kidney cancer. The rearrangement joins TRBV7-2 to TRBJ2-7; D is possibly TRBD2 (5 bases). CDR3 DNA: TGTGCCAGCAGCTTAGTCCCCACGGGGGAGCAGTACTTC. Translating gives CASSLVPTGEQYF.